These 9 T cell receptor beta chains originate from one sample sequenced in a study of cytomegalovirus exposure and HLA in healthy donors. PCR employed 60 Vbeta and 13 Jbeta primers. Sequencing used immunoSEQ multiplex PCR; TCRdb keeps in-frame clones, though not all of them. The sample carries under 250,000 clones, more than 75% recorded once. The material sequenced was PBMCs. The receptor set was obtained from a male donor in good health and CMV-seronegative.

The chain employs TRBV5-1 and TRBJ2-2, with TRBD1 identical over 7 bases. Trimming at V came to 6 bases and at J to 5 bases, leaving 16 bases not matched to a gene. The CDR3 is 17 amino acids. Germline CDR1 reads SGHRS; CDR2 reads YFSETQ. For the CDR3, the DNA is TGCGCCAGCACTGAGGGGGCGCGGGTCTGGGGAACCGGGGAGCTGTTTTTT. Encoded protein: CASTEGARVWGTGELFF. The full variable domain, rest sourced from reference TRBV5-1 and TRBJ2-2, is KAGVTQTPRYLIKTRGQQVTLSCSPISGHRSVSWYQQTPGQGLQFLFEYFSETQRNKGNFPGRFSGRQFSNSRSEMNVSTLELGDSALYLCASTEGARVWGTGELFFGEGSRLTVL.

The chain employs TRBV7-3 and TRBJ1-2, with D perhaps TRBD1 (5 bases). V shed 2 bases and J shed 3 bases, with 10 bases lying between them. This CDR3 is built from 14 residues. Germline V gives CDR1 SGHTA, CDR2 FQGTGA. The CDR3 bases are TGTGCCAGCAGCTTAGGCGGGGGGGACTATGGCTACACCTTC. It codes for CASSLGGGDYGYTF.

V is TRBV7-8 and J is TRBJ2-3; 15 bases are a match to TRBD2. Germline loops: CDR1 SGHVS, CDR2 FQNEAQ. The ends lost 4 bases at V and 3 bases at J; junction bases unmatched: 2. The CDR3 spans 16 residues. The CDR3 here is CASSSGLAGGTDTQYF. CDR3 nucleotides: TGTGCCAGCAGCTCCGGACTAGCGGGAGGGACAGATACGCAGTATTTT.

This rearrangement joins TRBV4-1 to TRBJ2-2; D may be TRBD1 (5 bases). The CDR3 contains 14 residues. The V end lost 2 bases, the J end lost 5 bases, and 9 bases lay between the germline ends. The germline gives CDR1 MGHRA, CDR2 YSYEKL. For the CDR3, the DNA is TGCGCCAGCAGCCAACTTCAGGGTACCGGGGAGCTGTTTTTT. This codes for CASSQLQGTGELFF.

The DNA of the CDR3 is TGCGCCAGCAGCCACGACAGGGCCCCCTACGAGCAGTACTTC. Its translation: CASSHDRAPYEQYF. V gene TRBV5-1 combines with J gene TRBJ2-7, with 7 bases aligning to TRBD1. The CDR3 loop spans 14 amino acids. The V and J ends lost 4 bases and 2 bases, in that order; junction bases with no gene match: 6. The germline V gene encodes CDR1 SGHRS and CDR2 YFSETQ. Together with reference TRBV5-1 and TRBJ2-7, the CDR3 gives the full variable domain: KAGVTQTPRYLIKTRGQQVTLSCSPISGHRSVSWYQQTPGQGLQFLFEYFSETQRNKGNFPGRFSGRQFSNSRSEMNVSTLELGDSALYLCASSHDRAPYEQYFGPGTRLTVT.

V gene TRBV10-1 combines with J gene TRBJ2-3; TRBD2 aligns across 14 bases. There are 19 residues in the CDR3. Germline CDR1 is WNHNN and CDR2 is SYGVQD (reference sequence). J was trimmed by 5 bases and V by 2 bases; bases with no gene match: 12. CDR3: CASSEKVPTSGRAGDTQYF. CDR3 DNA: TGCGCCAGCAGTGAGAAAGTTCCGACTAGCGGGAGGGCCGGAGATACGCAGTATTTT.

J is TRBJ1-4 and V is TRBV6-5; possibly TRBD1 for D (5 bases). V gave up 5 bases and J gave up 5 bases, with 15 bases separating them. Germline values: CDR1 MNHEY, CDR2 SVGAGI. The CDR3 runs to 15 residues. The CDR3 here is CASSRIGGTNEKLFF. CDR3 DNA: TGTGCCAGCAGTCGGATCGGGGGAACGAATGAAAAACTGTTTTTT.

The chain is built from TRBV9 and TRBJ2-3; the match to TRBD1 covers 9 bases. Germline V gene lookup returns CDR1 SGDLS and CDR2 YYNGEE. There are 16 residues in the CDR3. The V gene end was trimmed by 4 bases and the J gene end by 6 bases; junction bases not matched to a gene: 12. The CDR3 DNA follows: TGTGCCAGCAGCACACACGGGGGGACAGGGTTGGATACGCAGTATTTT. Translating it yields CASSTHGGTGLDTQYF.

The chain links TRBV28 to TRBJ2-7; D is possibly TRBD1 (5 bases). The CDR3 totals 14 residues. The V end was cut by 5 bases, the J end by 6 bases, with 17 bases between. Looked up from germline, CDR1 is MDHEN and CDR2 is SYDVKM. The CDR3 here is CASSLRARGLEQYF. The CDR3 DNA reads TGTGCCAGCAGTCTCCGGGCTAGGGGCCTCGAGCAGTACTTC.